This T cell receptor (beta chain) was documented in a study of CD8 T cells in ankylosing spondylitis. This CDR3 is built from 14 residues. Trimming stripped 7 bases from V and 0 bases from J, with 10 bases between. MiXCR, run by TCRdb on the 5' RACE reads, gives a single entry per CDR3 protein. The repertoire holds under 950,000 distinct CDR3 sequences, with under 20% as singletons. The table lists this clonotype with a few counts. Its antigen is as yet unknown. Overall study findings and caveats: Characteristic, it appeared, of ankylosing spondylitis blood was a TCR beta motif of seven or eight highly homologous variants.

The chain combines TRBV12-3 or TRBV12-4 with TRBJ2-1, with D perhaps given as TRBD1 or TRBD2 (6 bases each). This receptor was identified in a male donor with ankylosing spondylitis. The sample comprised blood, either unsorted or a sorted T cell fraction (not recorded which). CDR3: CASTKGGSYNEQFF. In nucleotides, the CDR3 is TGTGCCAGCACTAAGGGGGGCTCCTACAATGAGCAGTTCTTC.